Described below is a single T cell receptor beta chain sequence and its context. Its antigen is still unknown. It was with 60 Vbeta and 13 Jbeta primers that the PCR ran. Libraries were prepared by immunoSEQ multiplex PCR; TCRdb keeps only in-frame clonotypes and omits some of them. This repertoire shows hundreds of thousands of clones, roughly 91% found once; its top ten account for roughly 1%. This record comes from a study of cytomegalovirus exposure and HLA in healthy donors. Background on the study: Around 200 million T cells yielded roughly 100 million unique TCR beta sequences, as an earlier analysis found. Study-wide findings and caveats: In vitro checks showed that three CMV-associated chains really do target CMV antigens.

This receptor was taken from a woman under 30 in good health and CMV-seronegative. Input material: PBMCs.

The CDR3 DNA follows: TGCGCCAGCAGCCAGGGGACTCACGGGGGGGGCTACACCTTC. Its protein is CASSQGTHGGGYTF. The rearrangement links TRBV4-3 to TRBJ1-2; TRBD1 might be the D (5 bases). V was cut by 3 bases and J by 8 bases, with 16 bases left in between. Germline CDR1 LGHNA, CDR2 YSLEER. The CDR3 is 14 amino acids.